This T cell receptor (beta chain) was found in a study of post-analysis software for immune sequencing data. Looking at the study overall: Relapsing-remitting, secondary progressive and progressive-relapsing forms of multiple sclerosis all featured among disease courses. Whole-study findings and limits: Significantly lower normalized Chao1 diversity was found in patients with multiple sclerosis relative to controls. Under F measure analysis, samples from one preparation batch co-clustered strongly.

On this clonotype: Antigen unknown.

Unique molecular identifiers were present in the TCR beta cDNA libraries. Input of about 1 to 11 million T cells yielded 500,000 to 550,000 cDNA molecules. Each CDR3 protein is one row after TCRdb ran MiXCR on the PCR reads. The sample has about 820,000 distinct CDR3 sequences; about 57% are singletons. This clonotype originated in a girl aged 10-17 years with multiple sclerosis. Source material: blood.

The CDR3 coding sequence is TGCGCCAGCAGCCAAGGCAGACAGTCCTCTGGGGCCAACGTCCTGACTTTC. This encodes CASSQGRQSSGANVLTF. The chain links TRBV4-1 to TRBJ2-6, with TRBD1 as a possible D gene (5 bases). V was trimmed by 1 base and J by 0 bases, leaving 10 bases between them. The CDR3 length is 17 residues. Germline V CDR1 and CDR2: MGHRA, YSYEKL.